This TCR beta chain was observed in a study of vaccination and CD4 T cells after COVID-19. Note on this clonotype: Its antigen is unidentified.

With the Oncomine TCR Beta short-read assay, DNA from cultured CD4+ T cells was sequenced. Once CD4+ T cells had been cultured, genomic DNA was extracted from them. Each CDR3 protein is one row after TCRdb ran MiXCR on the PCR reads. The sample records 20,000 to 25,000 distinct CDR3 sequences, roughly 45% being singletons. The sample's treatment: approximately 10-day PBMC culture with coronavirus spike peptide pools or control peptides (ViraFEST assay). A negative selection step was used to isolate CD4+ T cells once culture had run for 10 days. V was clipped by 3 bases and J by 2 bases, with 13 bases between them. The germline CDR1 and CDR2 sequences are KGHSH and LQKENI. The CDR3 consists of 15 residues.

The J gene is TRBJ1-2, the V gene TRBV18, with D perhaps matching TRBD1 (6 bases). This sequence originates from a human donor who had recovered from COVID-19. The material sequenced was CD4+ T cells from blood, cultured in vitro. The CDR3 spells CASSPQGQGNYGYTF. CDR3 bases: TGTGCCAGCTCACCCCAGGGGCAAGGAAACTATGGCTACACCTTC.